These 8 T cell receptor beta chains came from one sample sequenced in a study of blood T cell repertoires in COVID-19. Only in-frame clones appear in the TCRdb table, and some are missing; sequencing was by immunoSEQ multiplex PCR. The table has about 280,000 clones, 88% seen once. Material: peripheral blood. These receptors all stem from a man younger than 35 with active or convalescent COVID-19.

The V call is TRBV18, the J call TRBJ2-7, with 7 bases that match TRBD2. CDR1 and CDR2 (germline): KGHSH, LQKENI. V dropped 3 bases and J dropped 0; count of bases not matched to a gene: 2. This CDR3 is built from 14 residues. The CDR3 reads CASSPGGTSYEQYF. The CDR3 region has the DNA TGTGCCAGCTCACCGGGGGGGACCTCCTACGAGCAGTACTTC.

The CDR3 loop reads CASRTLRLDQQTQYF. The CDR3 DNA follows: TGTGCCAGCAGAACCCTTAGACTAGACCAGCAGACCCAGTACTTC. This chain connects TRBV28 to TRBJ2-5; TRBD2 is a possible D gene (6 bases). Germline V CDR1 and CDR2: MDHEN, SYDVKM. This CDR3 is 15 amino acids long. Trimming removed 6 bases from V and 6 bases from J, with 20 bases in between.

The V call is TRBV19, the J call TRBJ1-1, with a possible D match to TRBD1 (5 bases). The CDR3 is 15 amino acids. Trimming stripped 6 bases from V and 1 base from J, with 15 bases between. Germline V gene sequence: CDR1 LNHDA, CDR2 SQIVND (reference sequence). DNA of the CDR3: TGTGCCAGTAGCACTGGGGGGGAGGGGAACACTGAAGCTTTCTTT. Translated, it gives CASSTGGEGNTEAFF.

The CDR3: CASSLPLAGRNTGELFF. CDR3 DNA sequence: TGCGCCAGCAGCTTGCCACTAGCGGGGAGGAACACCGGGGAGCTGTTTTTT. The rearrangement links TRBV5-1 to TRBJ2-2; 10 bases map to TRBD2. CDR1 and CDR2 (germline): SGHRS, YFSETQ. The CDR3 is made up of 17 amino acids. V dropped 1 base and J dropped 1; count of bases not matched to a gene: 4. The variable domain in full, with the rest retrieved from reference TRBV5-1 and TRBJ2-2, is KAGVTQTPRYLIKTRGQQVTLSCSPISGHRSVSWYQQTPGQGLQFLFEYFSETQRNKGNFPGRFSGRQFSNSRSEMNVSTLELGDSALYLCASSLPLAGRNTGELFFGEGSRLTVL.

This clone has just a few counts. The J gene is TRBJ1-2, the V gene TRBV12-3 or TRBV12-4; 9 nucleotides align to TRBD1. The length of the CDR3 is 13 residues. V lost 6 bases to trimming and J lost 4 bases; unmatched junction nucleotides: 3. CDR3 bases: TGTGCCAGCAGCCCGACAGGGGGCTATGGCTACACCTTC. Residues: CASSPTGGYGYTF.

The rearrangement joins TRBV7-9 to TRBJ2-7, with D perhaps matching TRBD1 (5 bases). Trimming removed 5 bases from V and 6 bases from J, with 11 bases in between. Germline V gene lookup returns CDR1 SEHNR and CDR2 FQNEAQ (reference sequence). This CDR3 has 12 amino acids. CDR3 region: CASSPLDSEQYF. In DNA form, the CDR3 reads TGTGCCAGCAGCCCGTTAGACAGCGAGCAGTACTTC.

This chain joins TRBV5-3 and TRBJ1-4, with D perhaps TRBD1 (6 bases). TRBV5-3 is classed as an ORF, of uncertain function. V lost 2 bases, J lost 0 bases, and 11 bases lay in between. The CDR3 is 16 residues long. The CDR3 sequence is CARSFTGNATNEKLFF. CDR3 in DNA: TGTGCCAGAAGCTTTACAGGGAACGCAACTAATGAAAAACTGTTTTTT.

V and J are TRBV27 and TRBJ1-5; possibly TRBD1 for D (6 bases). Germline assignment: CDR1 MNHEY and CDR2 SMNVEV (reference sequence). V was cut by 5 bases and J by 3 bases, with 11 bases left in between. This CDR3 is 14 amino acids long. The CDR3 DNA sequence: TGTGCCAGCAGTCGGAACAGGGTCAATCAGCCCCAGCATTTT. This sequence encodes CASSRNRVNQPQHF.